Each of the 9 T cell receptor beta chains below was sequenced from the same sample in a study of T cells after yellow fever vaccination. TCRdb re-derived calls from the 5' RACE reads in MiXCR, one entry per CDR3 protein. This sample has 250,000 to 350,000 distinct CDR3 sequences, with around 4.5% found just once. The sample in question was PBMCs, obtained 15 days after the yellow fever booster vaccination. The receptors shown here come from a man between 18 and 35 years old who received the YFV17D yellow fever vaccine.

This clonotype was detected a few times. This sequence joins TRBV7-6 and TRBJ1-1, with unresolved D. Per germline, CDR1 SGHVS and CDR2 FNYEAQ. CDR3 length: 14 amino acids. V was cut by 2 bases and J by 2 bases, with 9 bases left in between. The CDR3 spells CASSLRRTNTEAFF. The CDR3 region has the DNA TGTGCCAGCAGCTTAAGACGGACTAACACTGAAGCTTTCTTT.

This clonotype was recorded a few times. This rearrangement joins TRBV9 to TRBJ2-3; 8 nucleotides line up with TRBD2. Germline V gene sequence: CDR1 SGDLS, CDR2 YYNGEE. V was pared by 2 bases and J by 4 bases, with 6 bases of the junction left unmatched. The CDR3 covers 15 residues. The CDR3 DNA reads TGTGCCAGCAGCGTCTTAGCGGGGTCATCAGATACGCAGTATTTT. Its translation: CASSVLAGSSDTQYF.

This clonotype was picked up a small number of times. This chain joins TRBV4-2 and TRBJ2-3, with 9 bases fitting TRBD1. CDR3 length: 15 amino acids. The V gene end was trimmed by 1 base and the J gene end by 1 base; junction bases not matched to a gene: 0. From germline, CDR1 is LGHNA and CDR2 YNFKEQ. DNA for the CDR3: TGTGCCAGCAGCCAAGGGACAGGGGGCACAGATACGCAGTATTTT. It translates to CASSQGTGGTDTQYF.

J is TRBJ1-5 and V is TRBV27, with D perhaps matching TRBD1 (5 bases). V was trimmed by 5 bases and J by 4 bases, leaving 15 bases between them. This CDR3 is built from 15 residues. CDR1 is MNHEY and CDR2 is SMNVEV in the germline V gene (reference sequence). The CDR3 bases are TGTGCCAGCAGTACTCTTCAGGGACCTAATCAGCCCCAGCATTTT. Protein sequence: CASSTLQGPNQPQHF.

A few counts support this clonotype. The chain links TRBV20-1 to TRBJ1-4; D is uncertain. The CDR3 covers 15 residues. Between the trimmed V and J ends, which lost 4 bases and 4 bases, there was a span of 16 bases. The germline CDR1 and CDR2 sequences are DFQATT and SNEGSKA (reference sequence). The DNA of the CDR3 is TGCAGTGCTATGAACCCCAGAGACCTTAATGAAAAACTGTTTTTT. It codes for CSAMNPRDLNEKLFF.

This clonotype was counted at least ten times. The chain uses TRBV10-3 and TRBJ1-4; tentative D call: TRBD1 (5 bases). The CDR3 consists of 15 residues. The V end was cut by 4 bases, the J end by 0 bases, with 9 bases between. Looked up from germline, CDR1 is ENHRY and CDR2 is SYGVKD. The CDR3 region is CAISADRATNEKLFF. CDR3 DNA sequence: TGTGCCATCAGTGCAGACAGAGCAACTAATGAAAAACTGTTTTTT.

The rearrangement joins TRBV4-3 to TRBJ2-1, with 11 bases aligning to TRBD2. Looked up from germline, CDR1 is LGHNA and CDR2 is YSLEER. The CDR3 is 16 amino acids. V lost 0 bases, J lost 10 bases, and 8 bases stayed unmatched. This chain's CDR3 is CASSQELAGGPYEQFF. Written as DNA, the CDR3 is TGCGCCAGCAGCCAAGAGTTAGCGGGGGGGCCGTACGAGCAGTTCTTC.

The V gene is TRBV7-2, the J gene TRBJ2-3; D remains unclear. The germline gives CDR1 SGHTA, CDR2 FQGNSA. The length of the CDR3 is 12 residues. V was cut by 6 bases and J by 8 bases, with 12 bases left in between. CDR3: CASSWMAGTQYF. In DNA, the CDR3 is TGTGCCAGCAGTTGGATGGCCGGTACGCAGTATTTT. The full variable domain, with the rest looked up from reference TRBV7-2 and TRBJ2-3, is GAGVSQSPSNKVTEKGKDVELRCDPISGHTALYWYRQSLGQGLEFLIYFQGNSAPDKSGLPSDRFSAERTGGSVSTLTIQRTQQEDSAVYLCASSWMAGTQYFGPGTRLTVL.

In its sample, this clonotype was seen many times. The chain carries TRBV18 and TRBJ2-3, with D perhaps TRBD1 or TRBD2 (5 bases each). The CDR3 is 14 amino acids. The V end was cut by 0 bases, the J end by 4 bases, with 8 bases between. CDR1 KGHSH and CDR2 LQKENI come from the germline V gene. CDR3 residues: CASSPPSGPDTQYF. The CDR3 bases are TGTGCCAGCTCACCACCGTCGGGGCCAGATACGCAGTATTTT. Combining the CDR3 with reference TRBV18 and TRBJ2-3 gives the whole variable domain NAGVMQNPRHLVRRRGQEARLRCSPMKGHSHVYWYRQLPEEGLKFMVYLQKENIIDESGMPKERFSAEFPKEGPSILRIQQVVRGDSAAYFCASSPPSGPDTQYFGPGTRLTVL.